This T cell receptor (beta chain) was captured in a study of cytomegalovirus exposure and HLA in healthy donors. Notes on this clone: What it binds is unknown.

General study points: At a 0.05 false discovery rate, a later analysis found some 18,000 TCR beta sequences to be associated with HLA alleles.

V lost 0 bases and J 4 bases, leaving 13 bases between the germline ends. The CDR3 totals 15 residues. Looked up from germline, CDR1 is MGHRA and CDR2 is YSYEKL. It was with 60 Vbeta and 13 Jbeta primers that the PCR ran. TCRdb's copy holds only in-frame clones and misses some; the assay was immunoSEQ multiplex PCR. The sample has approximately 100,000 clones, roughly 76% seen once. The sequence was obtained from a woman aged 50 to 65 in good health and CMV-seropositive. V gene TRBV4-1 combines with J gene TRBJ2-7; possible D gene TRBD2, 6 bases. Source material: PBMCs. CDR3 nucleotides: TGCGCCAGCAGCCAAGAGGCGGGAACTGGGTACGAGCAGTACTTC. Translating gives CASSQEAGTGYEQYF.